The following is a T cell receptor (beta chain) sequence with its context. Original processing notes: Nucleated cell number was recorded as an estimate derived from reference gene primer amplification. Repertoires were generated with immunoSEQ multiplex PCR, while TCRdb's copy carries only in-frame clones and drops some. V and J calls and clone size come straight from that table; D and trimming were deduced from the DNA. The sample includes about 180,000 clones, 70% to 90% of them seen just once. The CDR3 has 15 amino acids. V trimming: 2 bases; J trimming: 5 bases; junction bases outside the gene matches: 9. Looked up from germline, CDR1 is SGHTA and CDR2 is FQGTGA. These data come from a study of blood T cell repertoires in COVID-19. Study summary: Both acute and convalescent COVID-19 samples were obtained from the United States, Italy and Spain. T cells, B-cell-depleted T cells, or PBMCs provided the cDNA or gDNA that served as material.

The TCR sequence derives from a man between 65 and 85 years old with active or convalescent COVID-19. The sequencing input was peripheral blood. The rearrangement uses TRBV7-3 and TRBJ2-7; TRBD2 matches 7 bases. CDR3 sequence: CASSLGAGAPDEQYF. CDR3 coding DNA: TGTGCCAGCAGCTTAGGCGCGGGAGCCCCAGACGAGCAGTACTTC.